These T cell receptor beta chains were read from a single sample in a study of T cell responses to AZD1222 COVID-19 vaccine. The table came from immunoSEQ multiplex PCR; TCRdb's copy has only in-frame clones and leaves some out. The data hold 110,000 or so clones, with around 88% observed a single time. Material: peripheral blood, obtained 28 days after the second AZD1222 dose. The receptors shown here come from an adult who received the AZD1222 COVID-19 vaccine. The conserved cysteine and the conserved F or W are not part of the CDR3 here.

V gene	J gene	CDR3 protein
TRBV20-1	TRBJ2-1	SASSLGQGNHEQF
TRBV6-5	TRBJ1-3	ATRGVNSGNTIY
TRBV19	TRBJ1-1	ASSYDGTNTEAF
TRBV3-1/TRBV3-2	TRBJ1-1	ASSQEPGQAPRVEAF
TRBV9	TRBJ2-3	ASSARDRFPPFTDTQY
TRBV19	TRBJ1-1	ASSIAGGNTEAF
TRBV28	TRBJ1-5	ATHQSNQPQH
TRBV5-1	TRBJ2-1	ASSWGQEYNEQF
TRBV6-2/TRBV6-3	TRBJ2-2	ASSYRQPPSGTGELF
TRBV9	TRBJ2-3	ASSVWSGQASTDTQY
TRBV6-5	TRBJ1-2	ASSYSGQGRDYGYT
TRBV5-1	TRBJ2-5	ASSLYVRETQY
TRBV18	TRBJ2-1	ASSPPGGIGEQF
TRBV6-5	TRBJ2-1	ASSPDRGYNEQF
TRBV28	TRBJ1-2	ANSSPGGDRGYT
TRBV5-8	TRBJ2-1	ASSLAGATYNEQF
TRBV28	TRBJ1-5	ASSLRSGGFSNQPQH
TRBV12-3/TRBV12-4	TRBJ1-4	ASGLPEKLF
TRBV10-3	TRBJ1-5	AARGESDQPQH
TRBV27	TRBJ1-1	ASSDRVRTEAF
TRBV24-1	TRBJ2-5	ATSDSWTRGETQY
TRBV7-9	TRBJ1-5	ASSYEGTLQPQH
TRBV7-9	TRBJ2-7	ASSLGAVYEQY
TRBV10-3	TRBJ1-2	AISETSTGDGYT
TRBV7-9	TRBJ1-4	ASSLDIGWGFLF
TRBV16	TRBJ2-7	ASSQSGTTNYEQY
TRBV18	TRBJ1-6	ASSPPVNSPLH
TRBV6-5	TRBJ1-4	ASMRTTNEKLF
TRBV25-1	TRBJ2-5	ASSESGGSVQY
TRBV11-1	TRBJ1-4	ASSSGTGNEKLF
TRBV5-1	TRBJ2-7	ASSFIAGGPNEQY
TRBV7-6	TRBJ2-2	ASRRTGSTGELF
TRBV2	TRBJ1-4	ASNEGVGEKLF
TRBV18	TRBJ2-1	ASSPESGLAGVNNEQF
TRBV7-2	TRBJ1-2	ASSLDQYGYT
TRBV5-1	TRBJ1-4	ASSLGWGSGDEKLF
TRBV27	TRBJ2-7	ASSTQARSYEQY
TRBV6-5	TRBJ1-2	ASSYSNRERGYT
TRBV7-2	TRBJ1-5	ASSLGHLDQPQH
TRBV6-6	TRBJ1-1	ASSTSGVAEAF
TRBV7-2	TRBJ2-7	ASSLRASGAMEQY
TRBV27	TRBJ2-2	ASSLGSSAGELF